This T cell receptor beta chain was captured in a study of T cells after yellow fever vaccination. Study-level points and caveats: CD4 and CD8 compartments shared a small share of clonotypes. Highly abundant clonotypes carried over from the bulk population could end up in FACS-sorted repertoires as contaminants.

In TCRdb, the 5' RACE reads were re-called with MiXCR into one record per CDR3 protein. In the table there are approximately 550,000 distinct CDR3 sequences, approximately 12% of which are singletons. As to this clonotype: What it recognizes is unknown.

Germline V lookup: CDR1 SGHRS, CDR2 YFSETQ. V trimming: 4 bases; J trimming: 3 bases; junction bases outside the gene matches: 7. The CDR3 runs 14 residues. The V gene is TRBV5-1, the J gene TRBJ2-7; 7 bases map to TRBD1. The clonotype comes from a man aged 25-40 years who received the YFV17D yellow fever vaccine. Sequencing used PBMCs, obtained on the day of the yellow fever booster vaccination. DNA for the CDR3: TGCGCCAGCAGCCCAGGGACAGCTAACTACGAGCAGTACTTC. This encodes CASSPGTANYEQYF.